These 19 T cell receptor beta chains originate from one sample sequenced in a study of CD8+CD57+ T cells in acquired aplastic anemia (dated by TCRdb to 2016 to 2018). Patients chosen for sequencing had shown expansion of CD8+CD57+ cells by flow cytometry. Instrument used: Illumina HiSeq 2000. Profiling of TCR beta VDJ combinations and CDR3 sequences used genomic DNA as the template. TCRdb's own reprocessing of the public reads used fastp at Q25 and MiXCR and kept productive beta chains. One record per CDR3 amino acid sequence lists the most common genes and DNA. The table for this sample lists over 150,000 distinct CDR3 sequences; under 55% of them were counted only once. The top ten clones comprise about 2.6% of the sample. The sequencing sample was made of sorted CD4+, CD8+, or CD8+CD57+ T cells (not recorded which) from PBMCs. Source of these receptors: a human donor with aplastic anemia.

The chain is built from TRBV5-1 and TRBJ2-5, with TRBD2 matching 10 bases. This CDR3 comprises 17 residues. Trimming cost V 1 base and J 2 bases; bases outside gene matches: 8. Germline V gene lookup returns CDR1 SGHRS and CDR2 YFSETQ. CDR3: CASSLTAGGVRQETQYF. The CDR3 region has the DNA TGCGCCAGCAGCTTGACAGCGGGAGGGGTGAGACAAGAGACCCAGTACTTC.

This clonotype was observed at least ten times. This chain connects TRBV24-1 to TRBJ1-1, with D maybe TRBD1 (5 bases). CDR1 is KGHDR and CDR2 is SFDVKD in the germline V gene. CDR3 length: 12 amino acids. V lost 2 bases and J 10 bases, leaving 10 bases between the germline ends. This CDR3 is CATSDWDGGAFF. In DNA, the CDR3 is TGTGCCACCAGTGATTGGGACGGTGGAGCTTTCTTT.

This clonotype was picked up many times. The genes are TRBV5-1 and TRBJ2-1, with TRBD2 matching 14 bases. This CDR3 has 15 residues. CDR1 is SGHRS, CDR2 YFSETQ, per germline. The J segment lost 8 bases and the V segment lost 0 bases, leaving 1 base of the junction unmatched. This CDR3 reads CASSLVGLAGDEQFF. Written as DNA, the CDR3 is TGCGCCAGCAGCTTGGTGGGACTAGCGGGAGATGAGCAGTTCTTC.

The chain employs TRBV5-1 and TRBJ2-7; D unresolved. Germline-derived CDR1 and CDR2 are SGHRS and YFSETQ. The V gene lost 4 bases and the J gene lost 5 bases, with 13 bases spanning the gap. The CDR3 totals 13 residues. CDR3 region: CASSGLHLHEQYF. CDR3 DNA: TGCGCCAGCAGCGGCCTACATCTCCACGAGCAGTACTTC.

This chain connects TRBV19 to TRBJ1-2; 8 nucleotides agree with TRBD1. The CDR3 totals 12 residues. V trimming: 5 bases; J trimming: 8 bases; junction bases outside the gene matches: 4. The germline CDR1 and CDR2 sequences are LNHDA and SQIVND (reference sequence). This chain's CDR3 is CASSVTGDGYTF. In DNA form, the CDR3 reads TGTGCCAGTAGTGTGACAGGGGACGGCTACACCTTC.

Concerning this clonotype: A much larger clone differs by one base, so this may be a read error. V is TRBV19 and J is TRBJ2-3; a possible D gene is TRBD2 (6 bases). In germline, CDR1 is LNHDA, CDR2 SQIVND (reference sequence). The CDR3 covers 16 residues. The CDR3 DNA reads TGTGCCAGTAGTACTAGCGTAGCTCTCCTCACAGATGCGCAGTATTTT. Translating it yields CASSTSVALLTDAQYF.

This clonotype was recorded at least ten times. V and J are TRBV7-2 and TRBJ1-4, with D possibly TRBD1 on 5 matching bases. This CDR3 is built from 15 residues. V was pared by 2 bases and J by 4 bases, with 11 bases between. Germline V gene data show CDR1 as SGHTA and CDR2 as FQGNSA. The CDR3 DNA reads as TGTGCCAGCAGCTTAACTAGGGGATTTAATGAAAAACTGTTTTTT. This gives the protein CASSLTRGFNEKLFF.

The V call is TRBV7-3, the J call TRBJ2-7; the D is unclear. In germline, CDR1 is SGHTA, CDR2 FQGTGA. The CDR3 has 13 amino acids. The germline V and J ends were trimmed by 4 bases and 0 bases, with 7 bases remaining between them. CDR3 amino acids: CASSSPGSYEQYF. For the CDR3, the DNA is TGTGCCAGCAGCTCGCCGGGCTCCTACGAGCAGTACTTC. The variable domain in full, with the rest retrieved from reference TRBV7-3 and TRBJ2-7, is GAGVSQTPSNKVTEKGKYVELRCDPISGHTALYWYRQSLGQGPEFLIYFQGTGAADDSGLPNDRFFAVRPEGSVSTLKIQRTERGDSAVYLCASSSPGSYEQYFGPGTRLTVT.

The rearrangement joins TRBV20-1 to TRBJ1-6; D remains unclear. Per germline, CDR1 DFQATT and CDR2 SNEGSKA (reference sequence). The CDR3 is 13 residues long. Trimming removed 2 bases at V and 8 bases at J, with 10 bases between. CDR3 bases: TGCAGTGCTAGATCCGGGAGGGATTCACCCCTCCACTTT. This encodes CSARSGRDSPLHF.

The V and J genes are TRBV10-3 and TRBJ1-2, with D possibly matching TRBD1 (5 bases). V lost 2 bases to trimming and J lost 0 bases, with 16 bases between them. The germline V gene has CDR1 ENHRY and CDR2 SYGVKD. This CDR3 contains 17 residues. CDR3: CAISEAGRGGSNYGYTF. Here the CDR3 DNA reads TGTGCCATCAGTGAGGCCGGTCGGGGCGGCTCTAACTATGGCTACACCTTC.

The table lists this clonotype with a few counts. This chain uses TRBV5-1 with TRBJ1-1; D gene ambiguous. Germline V gene sequence: CDR1 SGHRS, CDR2 YFSETQ. The CDR3 contains 12 residues. Trimming took off 4 bases at V and 5 bases at J, with 9 bases between the two ends. The CDR3 nucleotides read TGCGCCAGCAGCATCGACGGAACTGAAGCTTTCTTT. Its translation: CASSIDGTEAFF.

This clonotype was found once. With a much larger clone just one base away, this may be a read error. The chain links TRBV6-1 to TRBJ1-5; a possible D gene is TRBD1 (6 bases). CDR3 length: 16 amino acids. V lost 7 bases to trimming and J lost 2 bases, with 18 bases between them. CDR1 MNHNS and CDR2 SASEGT come from the germline V gene. The CDR3 loop reads CASNRVLGNGNQPQHF. DNA of the CDR3: TGTGCCAGCAACAGGGTTTTGGGTAATGGCAATCAGCCCCAGCATTTT.

CDR3 coding DNA: TGCGCCAGCAGTATAGGACAGGGTTTCTCCTACAATGAGCAGTTCTTC. It specifies CASSIGQGFSYNEQFF. The J gene is TRBJ2-1, the V gene TRBV10-2; 8 bases line up with TRBD1. CDR1 is WSHSY, CDR2 SAAADI, per germline. This CDR3 contains 16 residues. J gave up 0 bases and V 5 bases, and 6 bases lay outside the gene matches.

At least ten counts were recorded for this clonotype. CDR3 residues: CASSLGAGAVYEQYF. The CDR3 coding sequence is TGTGCCAGCAGCTTAGGAGCGGGGGCTGTCTACGAGCAGTACTTC. The rearrangement uses TRBV11-2 and TRBJ2-7; 8 bases fit TRBD2. CDR3 length equals 15 residues. V shed 1 base, J shed 3 bases, and the junction held 5 bases outside the gene matches. Per the germline V gene, CDR1 is SGHAT and CDR2 is FQNNGV.

The CDR3 reads CASSFNRGTEAFF. In DNA, the CDR3 is TGTGCCAGCAGTTTTAACAGGGGCACTGAAGCTTTCTTT. The rearrangement links TRBV6-1 to TRBJ1-1; 7 nucleotides align to TRBD1. This CDR3 comprises 13 residues. With 5 bases clipped from V and 4 bases from J, the junction kept 4 bases outside the gene matches. The germline V gene has CDR1 MNHNS and CDR2 SASEGT.

This chain links TRBV29-1 with TRBJ2-3, with 8 nucleotides matching TRBD1. With V trimmed by 7 bases and J by 2 bases, 8 bases remained unmatched. The CDR3 runs 14 residues. Germline loops: CDR1 SQVTM, CDR2 ANQGSEA. CDR3 bases: TGCAGCGGGGGGACAGGCCTATTCACAGATACGCAGTATTTT. It translates to CSGGTGLFTDTQYF.

The sample holds a few counts of this clonotype. This chain uses TRBV10-3 with TRBJ2-2; D ambiguous. Trimming removed 6 bases from V and 0 bases from J, with 11 bases in between. The CDR3 has 15 residues. CDR1 ENHRY and CDR2 SYGVKD come from the germline V gene. CDR3 sequence: CAISEHSANTGELFF. CDR3 sequence (DNA): TGTGCCATCAGCGAGCACAGCGCGAACACCGGGGAGCTGTTTTTT.

The chain employs TRBV9 and TRBJ2-7; 7 positions match TRBD2. The CDR3 consists of 13 residues. J lost 7 bases, V lost 0 bases, and 4 bases had no gene match. Germline V gene data show CDR1 as SGDLS and CDR2 as YYNGEE. The CDR3 coding sequence is TGTGCCAGCAGCGTAGTAGGGCGGGGGGAGCAGTACTTC. Translated: CASSVVGRGEQYF. Using reference TRBV9 and TRBJ2-7 for the parts outside the CDR3, the full variable domain is DSGVTQTPKHLITATGQRVTLRCSPRSGDLSVYWYQQSLDQGLQFLIQYYNGEERAKGNILERFSAQQFPDLHSELNLSSLELGDSALYFCASSVVGRGEQYFGPGTRLTVT.

The sample holds many counts of this clonotype. The chain carries TRBV5-1 and TRBJ2-3; 9 bases are a match to TRBD1. This CDR3 contains 15 residues. Germline lookup yields CDR1 SGHRS and CDR2 YFSETQ. V dropped 0 bases and J dropped 5; count of bases not matched to a gene: 4. The CDR3 coding sequence is TGCGCCAGCAGCTTGGCACAGGGGGCAATAGATACGCAGTATTTT. Its translation: CASSLAQGAIDTQYF.